The clone carrying this T cell receptor (beta chain) was recorded a few times. The antigen is not known. Construction of TCR beta libraries was performed using quantitative 5'-RACE with molecular barcodes. TCRdb analysed the 5' RACE reads with MiXCR anew, one entry per CDR3 protein. This sample has some 840,000 distinct CDR3 sequences; 12% occur once, and the top ten carry around 0.51%. The sample originates from a study of CD8 T cells in ankylosing spondylitis. Study observations and caveats: There was a TCR beta motif, made of roughly eight highly homologous variants, that appeared characteristic of ankylosing spondylitis blood. Peripheral blood samples showed relatively rare disease-linked clones, and these clones were CD8+. Significant enrichment of disease-linked clones was reported in matched ankylosing spondylitis synovial fluid.

CDR3 length equals 16 residues. Looked up from germline, CDR1 is SGHVS and CDR2 is FQNEAQ. V dropped 1 base and J dropped 2 bases, with 11 bases sitting between them. This clonotype was sampled from a male donor with ankylosing spondylitis. The V call is TRBV7-8, the J call TRBJ2-2, with D unresolved. The source material was blood, either unsorted or a sorted T cell fraction (not recorded which). The CDR3 sequence: CASSLGVGLNTGELFF. In DNA, the CDR3 is TGTGCCAGCAGCTTAGGAGTAGGCCTAAACACCGGGGAGCTGTTTTTT. The full variable domain, its missing parts supplied by reference TRBV7-8 and TRBJ2-2, is GAGVSQSPRYKVAKRGQDVALRCDPISGHVSLFWYQQALGQGPEFLTYFQNEAQLDKSGLPSDRFFAERPEGSVSTLKIQRTQQEDSAVYLCASSLGVGLNTGELFFGEGSRLTVL.